Shown below are 8 T cell receptor beta chains from a single sample sequenced in a study of OX40 agonist ivuxolimab in advanced cancers. Using immunoSEQ multiplex PCR, the repertoire was profiled, and TCRdb retains in-frame clones only, with some absent. In the table there are around 60,000 clones, about 88% of which are singletons. The sample consisted of CD4+ or CD8+ T cells sorted from blood, taken in a trial of the OX40 agonist ivuxolimab. Receptor source: an adult with an advanced solid tumor such as melanoma, head and neck, liver or kidney cancer.

The chain employs TRBV19 and TRBJ1-6, with TRBD1 matching over 9 bases. The CDR3 runs to 15 residues. From germline, CDR1 is LNHDA and CDR2 SQIVND (reference sequence). Losses at the gene ends were 5 bases for V and 9 bases for J; bases not matched to a gene: 8. The CDR3 sequence: CASSQQGAGSSPLHF. Written as DNA, the CDR3 is TGTGCCAGTAGTCAACAGGGGGCTGGATCTTCACCCCTCCACTTT.

The chain is built from TRBV5-1 and TRBJ2-4, with TRBD2 matching 11 bases. Germline values: CDR1 SGHRS, CDR2 YFSETQ. The V and J ends lost 1 base and 4 bases, in that order; junction bases with no gene match: 4. CDR3 length: 16 amino acids. CDR3 nucleotide sequence: TGCGCCAGCAGCTTGTTTACTAGCGGGGGAAAAAACATTCAGTACTTC. Its protein is CASSLFTSGGKNIQYF.

A remark on this clone: The sample holds other DNA sequences that translate to the same CDR3. The gene calls are TRBV11-3 and TRBJ2-2; a weak D match, TRBD2 (5 bases). The CDR3 is 14 amino acids. Germline loops: CDR1 SGHNT, CDR2 YENEEA. V gave up 2 bases and J gave up 6 bases, with 10 bases separating them. Written as DNA, the CDR3 is TGTGCCAGCAGCTTAAAGGAGGTCCCCGGGGAGCTGTTTTTT. This encodes CASSLKEVPGELFF.

This chain links TRBV6-1 with TRBJ1-1, with D possibly being TRBD1 (5 bases). CDR3 size: 13 residues. CDR1 and CDR2 (germline): MNHNS, SASEGT. The V gene lost 6 bases and the J gene lost 4 bases, with 12 bases spanning the gap. CDR3 in amino acids: CASRDQGGTEAFF. CDR3 in DNA: TGTGCCAGCAGAGACCAGGGTGGCACTGAAGCTTTCTTT.

The gene calls are TRBV6-4 and TRBJ2-2; tentatively, D is TRBD1 (6 bases). This CDR3 spans 16 amino acids. The germline CDR1 and CDR2 sequences are MRHNA and SNTAGT. With 6 bases removed from V and 3 bases from J, the gap between germline ends came to 17 bases. The DNA of the CDR3 is TGTGCCAGCAGAAGGGGAACAGGGTTGGACACCGGGGAGCTGTTTTTT. Protein: CASRRGTGLDTGELFF.

The chain recombines TRBV7-2 with TRBJ2-1, with 12 nucleotides matching TRBD2. Trimming removed 3 bases from V and 7 bases from J; junction bases left unmatched: 10. Germline lookup yields CDR1 SGHTA and CDR2 FQGNSA. The CDR3 spans 17 residues. In nucleotides, the CDR3 is TGTGCCAGCAGCTTCTCATCTAGCGGGGGGGCCCTAAATGAGCAGTTCTTC. Translating it yields CASSFSSSGGALNEQFF.

The CDR3 sequence: CASSPAGGSEQFF. The CDR3 DNA is TGTGCCAGCAGCCCCGCGGGGGGGAGTGAGCAGTTCTTC. The J gene is TRBJ2-1, the V gene TRBV7-3, with TRBD2 matching over 9 bases. The junction had 5 bases not matched to a gene; V was cut back by 5 bases and J by 9 bases. Looked up from germline, CDR1 is SGHTA and CDR2 is FQGTGA. The CDR3 runs to 13 residues.

The genes are TRBV28 and TRBJ1-1; D unresolved. Germline CDR1 MDHEN, CDR2 SYDVKM. This CDR3 is 12 amino acids long. Trimming removed 6 bases from V and 5 bases from J, with 10 bases in between. CDR3 nucleotide sequence: TGTGCCAGCAGGTCCCTGGGGACTGAAGCTTTCTTT. It codes for CASRSLGTEAFF.